This T cell receptor beta chain derives from a study of T cells after yellow fever vaccination (dated by TCRdb to the late 2010s). Concerning the study at large: The SMART-Seq v4 Ultra Low Input RNA kit was used to prepare libraries from fractions with low cell numbers. Bulk TCR alpha and beta repertoires were sequenced longitudinally to track T-cell clones before and after primary and booster YFV17D yellow fever vaccination. Two healthy male donors made up the cohort, one aged 18 to 29 years and the other aged 30 to 40 years. Blood samples were taken at several timepoints before and after primary and secondary immunization, and bulk PBMC replicates and cell subsets were isolated.

As encoded in the germline V gene, CDR1 is KGHSH while CDR2 is LQKENI. Germline trimming: 3 bases from V, 6 bases from J; junction bases outside gene matches: 7. From its cysteine to its valine, the CDR3 spans 14 amino acids. Here the CDR3 DNA is all that survives: 42 bases in frame from base 1. This clonotype was detected ten times or more. Its antigen is still unknown. No base quality values were provided; no much bigger clone lies one nucleotide off. Taken with the paper, the label for treatment or condition translates to: live attenuated yellow fever vaccine strain. PBMCs were isolated from peripheral blood using a standard Ficoll-Paque protocol. Dynabeads CD4 and CD8 positive selection kits were used to isolate CD4 and CD8 T-cell fractions. TriZol was used to extract RNA from bulk PBMCs, from CD4 and CD8 fractions, and from dextramer-positive and dextramer-negative fractions. What the authors observed across the whole study: After the booster, most of the clones that had expanded following primary vaccination were detected again (roughly 97% of CD4 and roughly 88% of CD8), which suggests that memory was broadly maintained. Because the study included only a couple of donors, the extent to which the findings can be generalized is limited. A small fraction of clonotypes appeared in both the CD4 and CD8 compartments, likely as a result of convergent recombination. Compared with the primary T-cell response, the secondary T-cell response was weaker but faster, peaking on day 5 rather than day 15. FACS-sorted repertoires could contain abundant contaminating clonotypes from the bulk population, so computational filtering was required.

Synthesis of TCR cDNA relied on 5'RACE template switching, a step that introduced a universal primer site along with unique molecular identifiers. Priming of cDNA synthesis was performed from both the TCR alpha and TCR beta constant segments. Libraries were amplified in two PCR steps, with sample barcodes and sequencing adapters added in the second step. Sequencing of the libraries was done on either Illumina HiSeq 2500 (2x100 bp) or NovaSeq (2x150 bp). In the paper's pipeline: MIGEC handled demultiplexing of reads and collapsing into UMI consensus sequences, while MiXCR performed V(D)J alignment. Using edgeR on replicate PBMC samples, clonotypes were called vaccine-responding if FDR was below 0.01 and the log2 fold change was above 5 up to day 15. Each bulk clonotype was labeled CD4 or CD8 based on which sequenced repertoire, CD4 or CD8, contained the clonotype at higher abundance. In-frame beta chains were kept once TCRdb had trimmed the public reads at Q25 with fastp and called clones with MiXCR. Under each unique CDR3 protein, matching rows form one entry showing the most common genes and DNA. The V and J calls shown here were made by TCRdb, not taken from the authors' results. The sample contains fewer than 150,000 distinct CDR3 sequences, approximately 7.1% of them found a single time. The ten biggest clones cover roughly 2.5% of the sample.

The sequence links TRBV18 to TRBJ2-7; 8 central bases correspond to TRBD1. This material consisted of CD4+ T cells sorted from PBMCs, taken around 45 days after the first yellow fever vaccination. The origin of this receptor is a man aged 18 to 30 who received the YFV17D yellow fever vaccine. Here the CDR3 is given as CASSPTGDSLEQYV. The sequenced DNA is TGTGCCAGCTCACCGACAGGGGATTCTCTCGAGCAGTACGTC.